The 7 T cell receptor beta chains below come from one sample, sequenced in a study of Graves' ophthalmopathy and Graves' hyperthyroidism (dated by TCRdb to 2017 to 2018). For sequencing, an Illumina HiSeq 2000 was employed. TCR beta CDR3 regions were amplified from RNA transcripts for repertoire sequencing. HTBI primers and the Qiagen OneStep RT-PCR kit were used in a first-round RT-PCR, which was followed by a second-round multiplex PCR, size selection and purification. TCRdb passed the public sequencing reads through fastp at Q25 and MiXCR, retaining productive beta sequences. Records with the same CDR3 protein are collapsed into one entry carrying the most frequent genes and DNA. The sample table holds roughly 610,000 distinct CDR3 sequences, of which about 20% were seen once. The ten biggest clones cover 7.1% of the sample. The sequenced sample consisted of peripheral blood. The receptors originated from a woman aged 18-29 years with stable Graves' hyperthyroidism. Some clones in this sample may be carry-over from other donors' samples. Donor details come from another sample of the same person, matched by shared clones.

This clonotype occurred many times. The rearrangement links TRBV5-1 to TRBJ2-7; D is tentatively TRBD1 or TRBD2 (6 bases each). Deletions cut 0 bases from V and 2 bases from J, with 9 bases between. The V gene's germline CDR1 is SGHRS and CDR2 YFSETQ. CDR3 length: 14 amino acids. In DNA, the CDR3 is TGCGCCAGCAGCTTGGAGGGGGGTACCTACGAGCAGTACTTC. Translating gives CASSLEGGTYEQYF.

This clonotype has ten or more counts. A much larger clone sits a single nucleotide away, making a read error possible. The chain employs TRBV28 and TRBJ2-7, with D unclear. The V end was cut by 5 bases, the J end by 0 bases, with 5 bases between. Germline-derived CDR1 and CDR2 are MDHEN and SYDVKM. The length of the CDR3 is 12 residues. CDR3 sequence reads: CASSPFSYEQYF. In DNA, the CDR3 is TGTGCCAGCAGTCCCTTCTCCTACGAGCAGTACTTC.

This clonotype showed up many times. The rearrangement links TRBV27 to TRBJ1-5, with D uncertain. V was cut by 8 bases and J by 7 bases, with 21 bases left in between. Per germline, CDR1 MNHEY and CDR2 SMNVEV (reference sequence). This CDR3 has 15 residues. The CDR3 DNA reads TGTGCCAGCGCATACACATTTACCGGAGGACAGCCCCAGCATTTT. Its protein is CASAYTFTGGQPQHF.

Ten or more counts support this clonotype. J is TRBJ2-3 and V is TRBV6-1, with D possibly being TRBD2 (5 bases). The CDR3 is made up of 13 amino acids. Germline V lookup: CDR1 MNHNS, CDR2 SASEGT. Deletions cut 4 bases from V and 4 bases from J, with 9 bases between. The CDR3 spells CASSAQRADTQYF. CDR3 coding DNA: TGTGCCAGCAGTGCCCAGAGGGCAGATACGCAGTATTTT.

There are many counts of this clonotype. The CDR3 DNA follows: TGCGCCAGCAGCTTGGGGGACAGCTCTGGAAACACCATATATTTT. Translated, it gives CASSLGDSSGNTIYF. The V and J genes are TRBV5-1 and TRBJ1-3; TRBD1 agrees at 7 bases. CDR1 is SGHRS and CDR2 is YFSETQ in the germline V gene. V shed 0 bases, J shed 0 bases, and the junction held 0 bases outside the gene matches. The CDR3 is 15 residues long.

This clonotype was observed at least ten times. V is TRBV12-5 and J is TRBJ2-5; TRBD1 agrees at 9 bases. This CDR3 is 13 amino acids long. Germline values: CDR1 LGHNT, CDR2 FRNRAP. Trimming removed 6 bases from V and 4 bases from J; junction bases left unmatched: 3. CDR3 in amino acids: CASGSDRGETQYF. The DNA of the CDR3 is TGTGCTAGTGGCTCGGACAGGGGAGAGACCCAGTACTTC.

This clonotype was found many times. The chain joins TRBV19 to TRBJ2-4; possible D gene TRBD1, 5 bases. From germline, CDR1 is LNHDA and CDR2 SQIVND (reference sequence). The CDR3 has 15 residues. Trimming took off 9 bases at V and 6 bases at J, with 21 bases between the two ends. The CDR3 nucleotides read TGTGCCAGCAAATTACCCACTTCGGACACAAACATTCAGTACTTC. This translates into CASKLPTSDTNIQYF.